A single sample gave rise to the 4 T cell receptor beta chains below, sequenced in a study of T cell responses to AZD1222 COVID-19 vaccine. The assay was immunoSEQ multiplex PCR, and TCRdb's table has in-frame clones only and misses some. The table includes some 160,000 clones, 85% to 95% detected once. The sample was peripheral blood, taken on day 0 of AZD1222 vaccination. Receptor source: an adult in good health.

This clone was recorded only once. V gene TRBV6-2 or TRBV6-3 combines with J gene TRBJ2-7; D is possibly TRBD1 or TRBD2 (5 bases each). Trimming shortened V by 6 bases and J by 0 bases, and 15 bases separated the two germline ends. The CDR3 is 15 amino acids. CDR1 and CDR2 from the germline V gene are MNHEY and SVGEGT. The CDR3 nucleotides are TGTGCCAGCAGCTCTTGGGGGTGGAGCTCCTACGAGCAGTACTTC. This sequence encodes CASSSWGWSSYEQYF.

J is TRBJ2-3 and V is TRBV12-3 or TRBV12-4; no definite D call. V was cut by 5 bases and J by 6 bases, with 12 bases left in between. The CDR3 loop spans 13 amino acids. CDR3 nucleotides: TGTGCCAGCAGTCCCGCGCAGGTGGATACGCAGTATTTT. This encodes CASSPAQVDTQYF.

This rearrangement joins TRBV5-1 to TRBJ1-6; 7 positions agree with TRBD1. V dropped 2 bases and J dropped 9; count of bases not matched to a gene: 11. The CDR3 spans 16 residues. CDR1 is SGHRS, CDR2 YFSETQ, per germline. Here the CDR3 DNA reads TGCGCCAGCAGCTTTCGGGACAGTTCCCTCCCTTCACCCCTCCACTTT. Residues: CASSFRDSSLPSPLHF.

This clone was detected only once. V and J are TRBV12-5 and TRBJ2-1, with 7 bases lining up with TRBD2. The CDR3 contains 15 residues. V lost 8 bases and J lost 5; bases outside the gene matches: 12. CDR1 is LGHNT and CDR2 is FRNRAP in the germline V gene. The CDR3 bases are TGTGCTAGTTCCTGGGGGGAGGGCGGAAACAATGAGCAGTTCTTC. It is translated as CASSWGEGGNNEQFF. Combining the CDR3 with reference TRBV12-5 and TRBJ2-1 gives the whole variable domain DARVTQTPRHKVTEMGQEVTMRCQPILGHNTVFWYRQTMMQGLELLAYFRNRAPLDDSGMPKDRFSAEMPDATLATLKIQPSEPRDSAVYFCASSWGEGGNNEQFFGPGTRLTVL.